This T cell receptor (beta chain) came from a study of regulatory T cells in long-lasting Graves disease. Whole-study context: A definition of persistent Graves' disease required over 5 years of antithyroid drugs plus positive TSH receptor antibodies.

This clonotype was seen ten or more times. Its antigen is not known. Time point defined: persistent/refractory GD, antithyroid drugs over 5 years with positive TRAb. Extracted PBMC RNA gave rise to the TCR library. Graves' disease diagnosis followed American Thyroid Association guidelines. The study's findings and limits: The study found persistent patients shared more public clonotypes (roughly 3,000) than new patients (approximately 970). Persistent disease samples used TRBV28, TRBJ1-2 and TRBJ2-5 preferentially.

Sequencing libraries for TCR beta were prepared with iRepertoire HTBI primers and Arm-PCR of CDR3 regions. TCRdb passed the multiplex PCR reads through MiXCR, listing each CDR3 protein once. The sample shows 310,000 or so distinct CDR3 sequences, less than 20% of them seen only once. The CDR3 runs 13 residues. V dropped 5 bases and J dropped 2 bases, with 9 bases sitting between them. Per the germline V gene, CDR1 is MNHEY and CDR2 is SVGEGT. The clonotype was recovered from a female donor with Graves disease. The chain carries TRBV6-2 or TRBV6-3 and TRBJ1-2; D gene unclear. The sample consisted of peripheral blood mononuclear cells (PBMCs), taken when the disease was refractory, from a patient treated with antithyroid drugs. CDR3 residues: CASSDKGNYGYTF. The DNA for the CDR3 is TGTGCCAGCAGTGATAAGGGAAACTATGGCTACACCTTC.